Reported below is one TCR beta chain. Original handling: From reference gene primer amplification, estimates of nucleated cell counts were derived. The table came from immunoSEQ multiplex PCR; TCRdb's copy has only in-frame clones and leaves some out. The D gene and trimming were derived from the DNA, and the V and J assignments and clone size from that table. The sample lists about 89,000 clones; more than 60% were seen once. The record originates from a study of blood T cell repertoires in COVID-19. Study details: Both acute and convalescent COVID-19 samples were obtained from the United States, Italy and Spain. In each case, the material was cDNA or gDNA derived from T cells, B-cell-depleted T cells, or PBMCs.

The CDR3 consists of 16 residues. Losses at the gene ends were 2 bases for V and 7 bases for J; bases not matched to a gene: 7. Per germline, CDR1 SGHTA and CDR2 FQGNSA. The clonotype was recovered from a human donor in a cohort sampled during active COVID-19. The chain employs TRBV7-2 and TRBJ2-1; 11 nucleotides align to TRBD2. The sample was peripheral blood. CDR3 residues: CASSLIPTSGKNEQFF. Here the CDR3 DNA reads TGTGCCAGCAGCTTAATCCCGACTAGCGGGAAGAATGAGCAGTTCTTC.